These 30 T cell receptor beta chains were all obtained from the same sample, sequenced in a study of T cells in Graves' hyperthyroidism and ophthalmopathy. Template material for amplifying TCR beta CDR3 regions consisted of RNA transcripts. First-round RT-PCR of the TCR CDR3 relied on the HTBI primer set. TCRdb reprocessed the multiplex PCR reads with MiXCR, giving one entry per CDR3 protein. Of about 540,000 distinct CDR3 sequences detected, roughly 46% appear once; the ten largest clones hold approximately 8.4%. Specimen: peripheral blood or thyroid tissue (not recorded which). The receptors were sampled from a woman in her late teens or twenties with Graves' hyperthyroidism.

The rearrangement links TRBV7-9 to TRBJ2-2, with 10 nucleotides matching TRBD2. V shed 4 bases and J 5 bases; nucleotides not matched to a gene: 1. CDR3 length equals 14 residues. Germline V gives CDR1 SEHNR, CDR2 FQNEAQ (reference sequence). The CDR3 region has the DNA TGTGCCAGCAGCTCGACTAGCGGGACCGGGGAGCTGTTTTTT. It yields the protein CASSSTSGTGELFF.

This clonotype was seen many times. The V call is TRBV5-1, the J call TRBJ2-7, with 16 bases matching TRBD2. The CDR3 contains 17 residues. Per germline, CDR1 SGHRS and CDR2 YFSETQ. The ends lost 4 bases at V and 1 base at J; junction bases unmatched: 5. In DNA form, the CDR3 reads TGCGCCAGCAGCCCAACGGGACTAGCGGGAGGGTCCTACGAGCAGTACTTC. Translating it yields CASSPTGLAGGSYEQYF.

The chain employs TRBV15 and TRBJ1-6; TRBD1 matches 7 bases. Germline CDR1 LNHNV, CDR2 YYDKDF (reference sequence). CDR3 length: 18 amino acids. V gave up 0 bases and J gave up 8 bases; unmatched junction bases: 13. CDR3 protein: CATSRDPTGVQGDSPLHF. The CDR3 DNA reads TGTGCCACCAGCAGAGATCCGACCGGGGTTCAGGGGGATTCACCCCTCCACTTT.

As for this clonotype: This may come from a read error, since a much larger clone is one base off. The chain uses TRBV7-8 and TRBJ2-7; D may be TRBD1 or TRBD2 (5 bases each). The length of the CDR3 is 14 residues. Germline V gene data show CDR1 as SGHVS and CDR2 as FQNEAQ. V lost 4 bases to trimming and J lost 3 bases, with 13 bases between them. CDR3 in amino acids: CASSYRDDFYEQYF. CDR3 bases: TGTGCCAGCAGCTACCGGGACGACTTCTACGAGCAGTACTTC.

Concerning this clonotype itself: At one boundary the junction diverges from the germline segment, which might be a read error. The chain uses TRBV20-1 and TRBJ1-1; 8 nucleotides line up with TRBD1. Germline V CDR1 and CDR2: DFQATT, SNEGSKA (reference sequence). The CDR3 runs 14 residues. As DNA, the CDR3 is TGCAGTGCTAGGGGGGACAGGATGAACACCGAAGCTTTCTTT. Translating gives CSARGDRMNTEAFF.

The CDR3 protein is CSVRDRGQSPLHF. CDR3 in DNA: TGCAGCGTAAGGGACAGGGGGCAATCACCCCTCCACTTT. The chain has TRBV29-1 and TRBJ1-6; 12 bases line up with TRBD1. Trimming at V came to 6 bases and at J to 10 bases, leaving 4 bases not matched to a gene. The CDR3 runs to 13 residues. Germline V gene lookup returns CDR1 SQVTM and CDR2 ANQGSEA.

In this sample, this clonotype turned up many times. The rearrangement uses TRBV7-2 and TRBJ1-2; perhaps TRBD1 as D (5 bases). The ends were cut back, 7 bases at V and 2 bases at J, with 11 bases in the middle. CDR3 length: 13 residues. Germline values: CDR1 SGHTA, CDR2 FQGNSA. The CDR3 DNA sequence: TGTGCCAGCACCGAGACAGTGAACTATGGCTACACCTTC. Amino acid sequence: CASTETVNYGYTF.

Comments on this clonotype: The junction differs from germline at one of its ends, possibly a read error. This rearrangement joins TRBV5-5 to TRBJ2-7, with 7 positions matching TRBD2. Near its end, the DNA agrees better with TRBJ2-1, so the J call may be wrong. Germline values: CDR1 SGHKS, CDR2 YYEKEE (reference sequence). This CDR3 spans 14 amino acids. Here the CDR3 DNA reads TGCGCCAGCAGCTTGGGGGACTCCGGGAGGCTGCAGTTCTTC. Its protein is CASSLGDSGRLQFF.

With respect to this clonotype: At one end, the junction sequence differs from germline, possibly due to a read error. The chain has TRBV6-5 and TRBJ2-7; 7 nucleotides line up with TRBD1. The CDR3 sequence is 15 residues long. Germline V lookup: CDR1 MNHEY, CDR2 SVGAGI. The CDR3 is CASSYRSTGAYGQYF. The CDR3 nucleotides are TGTGCCAGCAGTTACCGATCAACAGGGGCCTACGGGCAGTACTTC.

The genes are TRBV7-9 and TRBJ2-1, with 7 bases fitting TRBD1. CDR1 and CDR2 from the germline V gene are SEHNR and FQNEAQ (reference sequence). The trim removed 6 bases at V and 7 bases at J, leaving 9 bases unmatched. CDR3 length: 14 residues. In DNA, the CDR3 is TGTGCCAGCAGACCTACAGGGGAACGGAATGAGCAGTTCTTC. Amino acid sequence: CASRPTGERNEQFF.

This clonotype was observed many times. This chain joins TRBV12-5 and TRBJ2-7, with D unresolved. Germline V gene sequence: CDR1 LGHNT, CDR2 FRNRAP. V was trimmed by 0 bases and J by 4 bases, leaving 4 bases between them. The CDR3 consists of 12 residues. The CDR3 region has the DNA TGTGCTAGTGGTTTGGTACGATACGAGCAGTACTTC. This codes for CASGLVRYEQYF.

The J gene is TRBJ2-7, the V gene TRBV20-1; 9 positions match TRBD2. After removal of 8 bases from V and 0 bases from J, the junction contained 5 bases not matched to a gene. Germline values: CDR1 DFQATT, CDR2 SNEGSKA (reference sequence). The CDR3 has 13 amino acids. The CDR3 DNA is TGCAGTTACTCGACTAGCGGCTCCTACGAGCAGTACTTC. Translated, it gives CSYSTSGSYEQYF.

The chain has TRBV7-3 and TRBJ2-3; 9 bases agree with TRBD2. Trimming removed 5 bases from V and 7 bases from J; junction bases left unmatched: 10. This CDR3 is built from 15 residues. Germline V gene lookup returns CDR1 SGHTA and CDR2 FQGTGA. CDR3 nucleotide sequence: TGTGCCAGCAGCGCCGGGCGGGAGGGTACCCATACGCAGTATTTT. Translation gives CASSAGREGTHTQYF.

This clonotype was detected only a few times. The rearrangement joins TRBV3-1 to TRBJ1-1; no definite D call. Germline V gives CDR1 LGHDT, CDR2 YNNKEL (reference sequence). Deletions cut 0 bases from V and 0 bases from J, with 5 bases between. The CDR3 runs to 14 residues. CDR3 protein: CASSQDQVNTEAFF. DNA for the CDR3: TGTGCCAGCAGCCAAGATCAAGTGAACACTGAAGCTTTCTTT.

Remarks on this clonotype: A much larger clone differs from this one at a single base, so this may be a read error. The CDR3 DNA sequence: TGTGCCAGCAGCCCCCAAGGGGCGGGGGGATACTATGGCTACACCTTC. Its protein product is CASSPQGAGGYYGYTF. V gene TRBV3-1 combines with J gene TRBJ1-2; the D gene is possibly TRBD1 (5 bases). Germline V gene sequence: CDR1 LGHDT, CDR2 YNNKEL (reference sequence). V was cut by 4 bases and J by 3 bases, with 18 bases left in between. The CDR3 has 16 residues.

This chain links TRBV4-1 with TRBJ2-7; D possibly corresponds to TRBD1 (5 bases). Per germline, CDR1 MGHRA and CDR2 YSYEKL. Trimming left V 0 bases short and J 5 bases short, with 17 bases between. This CDR3 contains 16 residues. CDR3 in DNA: TGCGCCAGCAGCCAAGATCTAGGGCAGGGCATAGACGAGCAGTACTTC. This gives the protein CASSQDLGQGIDEQYF.

The J gene is TRBJ1-5, the V gene TRBV19; 10 bases align to TRBD1. The CDR3 has 17 amino acids. V lost 4 bases and J lost 7; bases outside the gene matches: 13. Germline-derived CDR1 and CDR2 are LNHDA and SQIVND (reference sequence). DNA for the CDR3: TGTGCCAGTAGTAGACCGGGGGACAGGGGATGGTGGCAGCCCCAGCATTTT. It is translated as CASSRPGDRGWWQPQHF.

The V gene is TRBV7-8, the J gene TRBJ2-7, with 11 nucleotides matching TRBD1. Germline lookup yields CDR1 SGHVS and CDR2 FQNEAQ. The CDR3 consists of 15 residues. The ends lost 3 bases at V and 3 bases at J; junction bases unmatched: 4. CDR3 nucleotide sequence: TGTGCCAGCAGCTTGGGACAGGGGGGCGTCTACGAGCAGTACTTC. This codes for CASSLGQGGVYEQYF. The full variable domain, in which reference TRBV7-8 and TRBJ2-7 provide the parts outside the CDR3, is GAGVSQSPRYKVAKRGQDVALRCDPISGHVSLFWYQQALGQGPEFLTYFQNEAQLDKSGLPSDRFFAERPEGSVSTLKIQRTQQEDSAVYLCASSLGQGGVYEQYFGPGTRLTVT.

This clonotype was seen repeatedly, ten times or more. The chain is built from TRBV6-6 and TRBJ2-2; D remains ambiguous. Trimming left V 7 bases short and J 1 base short, with 16 bases between. This CDR3 comprises 16 residues. Germline loops: CDR1 MNHNY, CDR2 SVGAGI (reference sequence). Here the CDR3 DNA reads TGTGCCAGCATCCAAGGCTCAGCGTGGAACACCGGGGAGCTGTTTTTT. This gives the protein CASIQGSAWNTGELFF.

The table lists this clonotype with many counts. This rearrangement joins TRBV6-2 or TRBV6-3 to TRBJ1-5, with a tentative D call TRBD1 (6 bases). The CDR3 is 14 amino acids. V lost 2 bases and J 5 bases, leaving 10 bases between the germline ends. Looked up from germline, CDR1 is MNHEY and CDR2 is SVGEGT. CDR3 DNA: TGTGCCAGCAGTTACGTGACAGGCCATCAGCCCCAGCATTTT. Residues: CASSYVTGHQPQHF.

A few counts support this clonotype. The chain has TRBV24-1 and TRBJ2-2; 7 nucleotides align to TRBD2. The CDR3 runs to 16 residues. The V and J ends lost 5 bases and 6 bases, in that order; junction bases with no gene match: 11. Germline values: CDR1 KGHDR, CDR2 SFDVKD. Here the CDR3 reads CATSGRDARGAGELFF. CDR3 DNA sequence: TGTGCCACCAGTGGCCGGGACGCCCGGGGGGCCGGGGAGCTGTTTTTT.

This clonotype appeared many times. CDR3 coding DNA: TGTGCCAGCAGCTTAGCGCAGGCCTACTCTGGAAACACCATATATTTT. Its protein is CASSLAQAYSGNTIYF. The chain combines TRBV7-2 with TRBJ1-3, with D unclear. The germline CDR1 and CDR2 sequences are SGHTA and FQGNSA. Trimming pared 0 bases from V and 0 bases from J, leaving 9 bases between. This CDR3 has 16 residues.

This clonotype has only a few counts. The V gene is TRBV18, the J gene TRBJ1-2; D gene unclear. The germline gives CDR1 KGHSH, CDR2 LQKENI. This CDR3 is 15 amino acids long. V was trimmed by 2 bases and J by 7 bases, leaving 17 bases between them. The CDR3 coding sequence is TGTGCCAGCTCACCAGGGCAGGTCGGCTTATTTGGCTACACCTTC. Protein product: CASSPGQVGLFGYTF.

This clonotype was picked up many times. V usage is TRBV7-2 and J usage is TRBJ1-5; D not certain. V was clipped by 1 base and J by 0 bases, with 13 bases between them. CDR1 is SGHTA, CDR2 FQGNSA, per germline. The CDR3 length is 17 residues. The CDR3: CASSLVPGKYSNQPQHF. The CDR3 DNA follows: TGTGCCAGCAGCTTAGTGCCCGGCAAGTATAGCAATCAGCCCCAGCATTTT. Complete variable domain (other parts from reference TRBV7-2 and TRBJ1-5): GAGVSQSPSNKVTEKGKDVELRCDPISGHTALYWYRQSLGQGLEFLIYFQGNSAPDKSGLPSDRFSAERTGGSVSTLTIQRTQQEDSAVYLCASSLVPGKYSNQPQHFGDGTRLSIL.

Of note for this clonotype: At one of its ends the junction is not consistent with the germline gene, which may arise from a read error. The rearrangement links TRBV7-9 to TRBJ2-3; D unresolved. Germline loops: CDR1 SEHNR, CDR2 FQNEAQ (reference sequence). The CDR3 sequence is 12 residues long. The CDR3 nucleotides read TGTGCCTGCAGAGGATGGACAGATACGCAGTATTTT. It yields the protein CACRGWTDTQYF.

In this sample, this clonotype turned up many times. The chain uses TRBV6-5 and TRBJ2-7; no clear D. The CDR3 is made up of 15 amino acids. Germline V lookup: CDR1 MNHEY, CDR2 SVGAGI. V lost 8 bases and J 5 bases, leaving 22 bases between the germline ends. CDR3 region: CASGSIRTSLNEQYF. The DNA of the CDR3 is TGTGCCAGCGGTAGTATCCGGACGAGTTTAAACGAGCAGTACTTC.

This chain uses TRBV15 with TRBJ1-4; 7 nucleotides align to TRBD1. CDR1 is LNHNV and CDR2 is YYDKDF in the germline V gene (reference sequence). With 8 bases clipped from V and 10 bases from J, the junction kept 10 bases outside the gene matches. The CDR3 sequence is 13 residues long. For the CDR3, the DNA is TGTGCCACCGGGGGACAGAATACTGGAAAACTGTTTTTT. This sequence encodes CATGGQNTGKLFF.

In this sample, this clonotype turned up many times. The rearrangement joins TRBV20-1 to TRBJ2-5; 7 bases match TRBD2. J gave up 5 bases and V 1 base, and 10 bases lay outside the gene matches. Germline lookup yields CDR1 DFQATT and CDR2 SNEGSKA (reference sequence). The CDR3 runs to 15 residues. The CDR3 region has the DNA TGCAGTGCTAGAGGGCCAGCGGGACGGCGGGAGACCCAGTACTTC. The encoded protein is CSARGPAGRRETQYF.

The table lists this clonotype with many counts. This chain uses TRBV7-9 with TRBJ1-2, with D uncertain. This CDR3 has 13 residues. Germline CDR1 is SEHNR and CDR2 is FQNEAQ (reference sequence). V lost 5 bases, J lost 6 bases, and 13 bases lay in between. CDR3 in amino acids: CASSPPTENGYTF. The CDR3, as DNA: TGTGCCAGCAGCCCGCCGACGGAAAATGGCTACACCTTC.

The chain uses TRBV24-1 and TRBJ2-5, with D unresolved. V lost 5 bases to trimming and J lost 13 bases, with 7 bases between them. This CDR3 has 9 residues. Germline CDR1 is KGHDR and CDR2 is SFDVKD. The CDR3 nucleotides read TGTGCCACCAGTGGACCCTGGTACTTC. The encoded protein is CATSGPWYF.